Below are 30 T cell receptor beta chains sequenced from a single sample in a study of lymphopenia after photon versus proton radiotherapy. Produced via immunoSEQ multiplex PCR; TCRdb's table is partial and in-frame only. The sample includes roughly 12,000 clones, less than 90% of them seen just once. The source was peripheral blood, collected from a patient treated with photon-based radiotherapy. Receptors were obtained from a man in his fifties or sixties with pancreatic cancer.

The V gene is TRBV10-2, the J gene TRBJ2-7; D is possibly TRBD1 (6 bases). V lost 2 bases and J lost 3, with 11 bases in between. CDR1 is WSHSY, CDR2 SAAADI, per germline. The CDR3 is made up of 14 amino acids. Here the CDR3 reads CASSETGWNYEQYF. CDR3 nucleotides: TGCGCCAGCAGTGAGACAGGGTGGAACTACGAGCAGTACTTC.

The chain recombines TRBV18 with TRBJ2-1; D not resolved. Between the trimmed V and J ends, which lost 3 bases and 2 bases, there was a span of 14 bases. CDR3 length: 16 residues. The germline V gene encodes CDR1 KGHSH and CDR2 LQKENI. The CDR3 loop reads CASSPVNALPYNEQFF. DNA of the CDR3: TGTGCCAGCTCACCGGTTAATGCTCTGCCCTACAATGAGCAGTTCTTC.

V is TRBV4-1 and J is TRBJ2-3; 9 positions match TRBD2. J was trimmed by 4 bases and V by 4 bases; bases with no gene match: 12. The CDR3 contains 17 residues. In germline, CDR1 is MGHRA, CDR2 YSYEKL. The CDR3 protein is CASSPRSGGSGADTQYF. CDR3 DNA: TGCGCCAGCAGCCCTCGGAGCGGGGGGTCCGGGGCAGATACGCAGTATTTT.

The gene calls are TRBV7-9 and TRBJ2-5; no reliable D call. Trimming left V 5 bases short and J 3 bases short, with 4 bases between. The germline V gene encodes CDR1 SEHNR and CDR2 FQNEAQ (reference sequence). The CDR3 runs to 11 residues. The CDR3 loop reads CASSRKETQYF. The CDR3, as DNA: TGTGCCAGCAGCAGGAAAGAGACCCAGTACTTC.

The chain combines TRBV4-2 with TRBJ1-5; TRBD1 agrees at 8 bases. With V trimmed by 5 bases and J by 4 bases, 7 bases remained unmatched. CDR1 LGHNA and CDR2 YNFKEQ come from the germline V gene. This CDR3 spans 15 amino acids. The CDR3 region has the DNA TGTGCCAGCAGCACCGGGACAGGCAGGAATCAGCCCCAGCATTTT. Translated, it gives CASSTGTGRNQPQHF.

This clone has more than one count but fewer than ten. The rearrangement links TRBV6-5 to TRBJ1-6; D is perhaps TRBD1 (5 bases). CDR1 and CDR2 from the germline V gene are MNHEY and SVGAGI. V shed 2 bases and J shed 10 bases, with 15 bases lying between them. CDR3 length equals 15 residues. This chain's CDR3 is CASSYVVGVGSPLHF. DNA of the CDR3: TGTGCCAGCAGTTACGTTGTAGGGGTAGGATCACCCCTCCACTTT.

This clone is a singleton in its sample. CDR3 nucleotides: TGTGCCAGCGGACAGACAGTACAAGAGACCCAGTACTTC. It specifies CASGQTVQETQYF. J is TRBJ2-5 and V is TRBV28; D perhaps matches TRBD1 (6 bases). CDR3 size: 13 residues. V was clipped by 8 bases and J by 2 bases, with 12 bases between them. CDR1 and CDR2 (germline): MDHEN, SYDVKM.

The chain is built from TRBV7-6 and TRBJ2-5; a possible D gene is TRBD1 (5 bases). This CDR3 spans 13 amino acids. The V end was cut by 5 bases, the J end by 3 bases, with 10 bases between. Looked up from germline, CDR1 is SGHVS and CDR2 is FNYEAQ. This CDR3 reads CASSLGVEETQYF. The CDR3 DNA reads TGTGCCAGCAGCCTAGGGGTCGAAGAGACCCAGTACTTC.

The chain links TRBV11-1 to TRBJ1-1; D unresolved. The V end was cut by 7 bases, the J end by 1 base, with 19 bases between. CDR1 is SGHAT and CDR2 is FQDESV in the germline V gene (reference sequence). CDR3 length equals 16 residues. CDR3 residues: CASTEYAGTENTEAFF. CDR3 DNA: TGTGCCAGCACTGAATATGCGGGCACGGAGAACACTGAAGCTTTCTTT.

The rearrangement links TRBV5-8 to TRBJ1-2; D might be TRBD1 (5 bases). CDR1 is SGHTS and CDR2 is YDEGEE in the germline V gene. The CDR3 is made up of 13 amino acids. Trimming removed 2 bases at V and 1 base at J, with 6 bases between. The CDR3 protein is CASSFDSNYGYTF. The DNA for the CDR3 is TGTGCCAGCAGCTTTGACAGTAACTATGGCTACACCTTC.

This chain uses TRBV30 with TRBJ2-4, with a possible D match to TRBD1 (5 bases). This CDR3 spans 15 amino acids. CDR1 is GTSNPN, CDR2 SVGIG, per germline (reference sequence). Trimming took 4 bases from V and 8 from J, leaving 21 bases between them. In DNA form, the CDR3 reads TGTGCCTGGACGGACACGAACCTCGAAGGGCACATTCAGTACTTC. Amino acids: CAWTDTNLEGHIQYF.

This clone appeared once. The chain combines TRBV6-5 with TRBJ1-2, with TRBD1 as a possible D gene (5 bases). The CDR3 extends over 14 amino acids. The ends were cut back, 9 bases at V and 3 bases at J, with 17 bases in the middle. The germline CDR1 and CDR2 sequences are MNHEY and SVGAGI. The chain's CDR3 is CASSGHRLDYGYTF. CDR3 coding DNA: TGTGCCAGTTCGGGGCACAGGTTGGACTATGGCTACACCTTC.

The CDR3 DNA reads as TGTGCCAGCCGTCCCGGGACAGGGATTTATGGCTACACCTTC. Translating it yields CASRPGTGIYGYTF. The chain combines TRBV19 with TRBJ1-2, with 9 bases identical to TRBD1. V shed 9 bases, J shed 5 bases, and the junction held 10 bases outside the gene matches. From germline, CDR1 is LNHDA and CDR2 SQIVND (reference sequence). The CDR3 extends over 14 amino acids.

The gene calls are TRBV4-1 and TRBJ2-7; TRBD2 agrees at 11 bases. This CDR3 has 17 amino acids. Unmatched junction bases numbered 11, after V lost 3 bases and J lost 4 bases. Germline values: CDR1 MGHRA, CDR2 YSYEKL. CDR3 region: CASSQAILAGGLYEQYF. CDR3 bases: TGCGCCAGCAGCCAGGCCATTCTAGCGGGGGGACTTTACGAGCAGTACTTC.

This chain uses TRBV6-5 with TRBJ2-1, with unresolved D. Germline lookup yields CDR1 MNHEY and CDR2 SVGAGI. CDR3 length: 16 residues. V gave up 2 bases and J gave up 9 bases, with 20 bases separating them. The CDR3: CASSYAIAPSSAEQFF. The CDR3 DNA reads TGTGCCAGCAGTTACGCGATAGCCCCTTCTTCGGCTGAGCAGTTCTTC.

The chain has TRBV10-3 and TRBJ1-5; maybe TRBD1 (6 bases). CDR1 ENHRY and CDR2 SYGVKD come from the germline V gene. The CDR3 length is 14 residues. Trimming left V 2 bases short and J 6 bases short, with 11 bases between. DNA of the CDR3: TGTGCCATCAGTGAGGGGGGCGCGGGTCAGCCCCAGCATTTT. This codes for CAISEGGAGQPQHF.

The chain uses TRBV4-3 and TRBJ2-2; 12 bases are a match to TRBD2. The length of the CDR3 is 17 residues. Germline CDR1 LGHNA, CDR2 YSLEER. With V trimmed by 2 bases and J by 7 bases, 8 bases remained unmatched. This CDR3 is CASSQSGLAGRIGELFF. The CDR3 bases are TGCGCCAGCAGCCAATCTGGACTAGCGGGGAGGATCGGGGAGCTGTTTTTT.

The chain employs TRBV19 and TRBJ1-1, with TRBD1 as a possible D gene (6 bases). V gave up 6 bases and J gave up 2 bases, with 13 bases separating them. Germline-derived CDR1 and CDR2 are LNHDA and SQIVND (reference sequence). The CDR3 is made up of 14 amino acids. CDR3 protein: CASSLGGVNTEAFF. The CDR3, as DNA: TGTGCCAGTAGCTTGGGGGGCGTAAACACTGAAGCTTTCTTT.

The genes are TRBV30 and TRBJ2-7, with 7 bases lining up with TRBD1. This CDR3 contains 11 residues. With V trimmed by 2 bases and J by 12 bases, 7 bases remained unmatched. In germline, CDR1 is GTSNPN, CDR2 SVGIG (reference sequence). CDR3 in DNA: TGTGCCTGGAGTAGTGGGGGACAGTTGTACTTC. Its protein is CAWSSGGQLYF.

The J gene is TRBJ1-4, the V gene TRBV9, with 8 bases identical to TRBD1. The V gene end was trimmed by 2 bases and the J gene end by 7 bases; junction bases not matched to a gene: 28. The CDR3 contains 22 residues. Germline-derived CDR1 and CDR2 are SGDLS and YYNGEE. The CDR3 region is CASSVSTYLLTGEYVSGEKLFF. Written as DNA, the CDR3 is TGTGCCAGCAGCGTTTCCACCTACCTGTTGACAGGGGAGTACGTCAGTGGTGAAAAACTGTTTTTT.

The V call is TRBV18, the J call TRBJ2-1; D not resolved. V lost 0 bases, J lost 7 bases, and 7 bases lay in between. Germline loops: CDR1 KGHSH, CDR2 LQKENI. The CDR3 covers 13 residues. CDR3 amino acids: CASSPPIRNEQFF. The CDR3 nucleotides are TGTGCCAGCTCACCACCGATTCGGAATGAGCAGTTCTTC.

The chain is built from TRBV6-1 and TRBJ2-5; TRBD2 aligns across 13 bases. CDR3 length: 14 residues. The V and J ends lost 6 bases and 4 bases, in that order; junction bases with no gene match: 2. In germline, CDR1 is MNHNS, CDR2 SASEGT. This CDR3 is CASRRTSGGETQYF. CDR3 in DNA: TGTGCCAGCAGGAGGACTAGCGGGGGAGAGACCCAGTACTTC.

CDR3 bases: TGCAGCGTTAAGACAGGCCTTAATTCACCCCTCCACTTT. Its protein is CSVKTGLNSPLHF. V and J are TRBV29-1 and TRBJ1-6; D perhaps matches TRBD1 (6 bases). Trimming stripped 5 bases from V and 6 bases from J, with 11 bases between. This CDR3 contains 13 residues. Germline CDR1 reads SQVTM; CDR2 reads ANQGSEA.

V and J are TRBV5-1 and TRBJ2-7; possible D gene TRBD2, 5 bases. The CDR3 covers 13 residues. The germline V gene has CDR1 SGHRS and CDR2 YFSETQ. The V gene lost 4 bases and the J gene lost 6 bases, with 14 bases spanning the gap. CDR3 sequence reads: CASSTAGPFEQYF. CDR3 sequence (DNA): TGCGCCAGCAGCACCGCGGGCCCCTTCGAGCAGTACTTC.

The chain links TRBV11-2 to TRBJ2-1, with D perhaps TRBD1 (5 bases). Trimming left V 1 base short and J 12 bases short, with 7 bases between. This CDR3 has 11 amino acids. The germline V gene has CDR1 SGHAT and CDR2 FQNNGV. This CDR3 is CASSLGQGQFF. In DNA form, the CDR3 reads TGTGCCAGCAGCTTAGGGCAGGGGCAGTTCTTC.

V usage is TRBV11-2 and J usage is TRBJ2-3; D is perhaps TRBD1 (6 bases). Germline V gives CDR1 SGHAT, CDR2 FQNNGV. The CDR3 extends over 14 amino acids. The V end lost 4 bases, the J end lost 3 bases, and 11 bases lay between the germline ends. Written as DNA, the CDR3 is TGTGCCAGCAGCTCCGGGACAATGACAGATACGCAGTATTTT. Its translation is CASSSGTMTDTQYF. The entire variable domain, with the rest obtained from reference TRBV11-2 and TRBJ2-3, is as follows: EAGVAQSPRYKIIEKRQSVAFWCNPISGHATLYWYQQILGQGPKLLIQFQNNGVVDDSQLPKDRFSAERLKGVDSTLKIQPAKLEDSAVYLCASSSGTMTDTQYFGPGTRLTVL.

The chain recombines TRBV5-1 with TRBJ2-5, with D unclear. The CDR3 runs 12 residues. Germline CDR1 is SGHRS and CDR2 is YFSETQ. Trimming shortened V by 3 bases and J by 5 bases, and 8 bases separated the two germline ends. Here the CDR3 reads CASSSPRETQYF. CDR3 bases: TGCGCCAGCAGCTCGCCAAGGGAGACCCAGTACTTC.

This clone has a single count. V and J are TRBV4-2 and TRBJ1-2; D is undetermined. Trimming left V 8 bases short and J 6 bases short, with 10 bases between. The CDR3 sequence is 11 residues long. The germline CDR1 and CDR2 sequences are LGHNA and YNFKEQ. This CDR3 is CASAYENGYTF. CDR3 DNA sequence: TGTGCCAGCGCTTACGAGAATGGCTACACCTTC.

The J gene is TRBJ1-2, the V gene TRBV11-2; 9 nucleotides line up with TRBD1. Germline CDR1 reads SGHAT; CDR2 reads FQNNGV. V trimming: 0 bases; J trimming: 1 base; junction bases outside the gene matches: 6. The CDR3 spans 17 residues. CDR3 DNA: TGTGCCAGCAGCTTAGAATTAGGGACAGGGCTTAACTATGGCTACACCTTC. As protein: CASSLELGTGLNYGYTF.

The CDR3 DNA is TGTGCCAGCAGCTTAGTCCAGGGCTCTGGAAACACCATATATTTT. This encodes CASSLVQGSGNTIYF. The chain is built from TRBV11-2 and TRBJ1-3, with D possibly being TRBD1 (5 bases). Germline lookup yields CDR1 SGHAT and CDR2 FQNNGV. This CDR3 contains 15 residues. V shed 1 base and J shed 0 bases, with 7 bases lying between them.